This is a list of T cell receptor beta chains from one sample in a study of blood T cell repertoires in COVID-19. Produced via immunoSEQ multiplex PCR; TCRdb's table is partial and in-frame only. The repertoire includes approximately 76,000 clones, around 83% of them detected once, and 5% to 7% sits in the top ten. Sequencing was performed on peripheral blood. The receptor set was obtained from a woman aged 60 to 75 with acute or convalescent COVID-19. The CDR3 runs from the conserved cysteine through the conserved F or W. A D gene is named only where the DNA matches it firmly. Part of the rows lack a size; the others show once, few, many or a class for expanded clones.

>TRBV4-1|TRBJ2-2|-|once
CASRRVNGGNTGELFF
TGCGCCAGCAGGAGAGTCAACGGGGGGAACACCGGGGAGCTGTTTTTT
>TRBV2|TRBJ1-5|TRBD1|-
CASSGQGLGNQPQHF
TGTGCCAGCAGTGGACAGGGATTAGGGAATCAGCCCCAGCATTTT
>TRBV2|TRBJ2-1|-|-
CASSEFGEQFF
TGTGCCAGCAGTGAGTTCGGGGAGCAGTTCTTC
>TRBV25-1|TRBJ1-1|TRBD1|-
CASRQTGRNTEAFF
TGTGCCAGCCGACAGACAGGGAGGAACACTGAAGCTTTCTTT
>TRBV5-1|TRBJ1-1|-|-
CASSPGGAEGHTEAFF
TGCGCCAGCAGCCCCGGTGGGGCGGAGGGTCACACTGAAGCTTTCTTT
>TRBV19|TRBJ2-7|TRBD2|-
CASSVGTNTYEQYF
TGTGCCAGTAGTGTCGGGACTAACACCTACGAGCAGTACTTC
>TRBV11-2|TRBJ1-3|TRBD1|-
CASSWDSGNTIYF
TGTGCCAGCAGCTGGGACAGCGGGAACACCATATATTTT
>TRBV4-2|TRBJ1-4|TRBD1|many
CASSQRQGADEKLFF
TGTGCCAGCAGCCAACGACAGGGGGCCGATGAAAAACTGTTTTTT
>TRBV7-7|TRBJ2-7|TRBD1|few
CASSLGTGGSGEQYF
TGTGCCAGCAGCCTCGGGACAGGGGGATCAGGAGAGCAGTACTTC
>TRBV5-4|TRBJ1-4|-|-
CASSLEATNEKLFF
TGTGCCAGCAGCTTAGAGGCAACTAATGAAAAACTGTTTTTT
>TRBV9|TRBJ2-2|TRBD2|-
CASSPLGGVGGELFF
TGTGCCAGCAGCCCCCTCGGGGGGGTAGGCGGGGAGCTGTTTTTT
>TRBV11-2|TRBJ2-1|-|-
CASSLDRGHEQFF
TGTGCCAGCAGCTTAGACAGGGGTCATGAGCAGTTCTTC
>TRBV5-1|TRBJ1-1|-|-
CASSLRGPGNTEAFF
TGCGCCAGCAGCCTGCGAGGGCCCGGGAACACTGAAGCTTTCTTT
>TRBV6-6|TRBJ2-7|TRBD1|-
CASTIGQGFEQYF
TGTGCCAGCACCATAGGACAGGGTTTCGAGCAGTACTTC
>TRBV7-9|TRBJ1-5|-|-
CASSLAMGVDSNQPQHF
TGTGCCAGCAGCTTAGCGATGGGAGTCGATAGCAATCAGCCCCAGCATTTT
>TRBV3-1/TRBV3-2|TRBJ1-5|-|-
CASSLFMGGAGQPQHF
TGTGCCAGCAGCCTCTTCATGGGGGGGGCCGGGCAGCCCCAGCATTTT
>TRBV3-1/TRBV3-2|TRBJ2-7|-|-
CASSHLAYEQYF
TGTGCCAGCAGCCATTTAGCGTACGAGCAGTACTTC
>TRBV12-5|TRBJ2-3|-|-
CASGLPPPADTQYF
TGTGCTAGTGGTTTGCCTCCTCCAGCAGATACGCAGTATTTT
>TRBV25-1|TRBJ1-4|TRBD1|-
CASSESRQGEEKLFF
TGTGCCAGCAGTGAATCCCGACAGGGGGAGGAAAAACTGTTTTTT
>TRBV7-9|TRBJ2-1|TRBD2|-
CASSFGLAGAHNEQFF
TGTGCCAGCAGCTTTGGACTAGCGGGGGCTCACAATGAGCAGTTCTTC
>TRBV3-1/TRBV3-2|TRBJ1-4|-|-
CASAGVEKLFF
TGTGCCAGCGCAGGGGTTGAAAAACTGTTTTTT
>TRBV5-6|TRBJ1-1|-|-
CASSFLRRYTEAFF
TGTGCCAGCAGCTTTCTGAGGCGGTACACTGAAGCTTTCTTT
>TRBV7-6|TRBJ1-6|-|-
CASSLGLGSLGHSPLHF
TGTGCCAGCAGCTTAGGGTTGGGTTCCCTGGGCCATTCACCCCTCCACTTT
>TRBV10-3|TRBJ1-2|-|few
CAISYEGYQGGYTF
TGTGCCATCAGTTACGAAGGCTACCAGGGGGGCTACACCTTC
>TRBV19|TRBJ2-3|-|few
CASSISGLPPDTQYF
TGTGCCAGTAGTATATCGGGACTTCCCCCAGATACGCAGTATTTT
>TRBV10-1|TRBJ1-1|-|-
CASSRSNTEAFF
TGCGCCAGCAGTCGGTCGAACACTGAAGCTTTCTTT
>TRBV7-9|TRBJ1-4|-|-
CASSSWATTNEKLFF
TGTGCCAGCAGCTCGTGGGCCACAACTAATGAAAAACTGTTTTTT
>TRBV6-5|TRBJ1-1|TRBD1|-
CASSLGQGTEAFF
TGTGCCAGCAGCCTCGGACAGGGCACTGAAGCTTTCTTT
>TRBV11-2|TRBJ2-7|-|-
CASSLTQLPEQYF
TGTGCCAGCAGCTTAACTCAACTCCCCGAGCAGTACTTC
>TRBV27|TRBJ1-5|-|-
CASSLRGAGARNQPQHF
TGTGCCAGCAGTTTGCGCGGGGCGGGGGCAAGGAATCAGCCCCAGCATTTT
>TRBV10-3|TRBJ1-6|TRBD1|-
CAIGTGNSPLHF
TGTGCCATCGGGACAGGAAATTCACCCCTCCACTTT
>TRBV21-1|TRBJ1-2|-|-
CASSKGGDSNYGYTF
TGTGCCAGCAGCAAAGGAGGGGACTCTAACTATGGCTACACCTTC
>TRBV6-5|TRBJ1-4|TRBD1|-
CASTTDRVGEKLFF
TGTGCCAGCACCACTGACAGGGTAGGAGAAAAACTGTTTTTT
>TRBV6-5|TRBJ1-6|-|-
CASRGEGDSPLHF
TGTGCCAGCAGAGGGGAAGGGGATTCACCCCTCCACTTT
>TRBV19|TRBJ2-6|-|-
CASSIIGGTGANVLTF
TGTGCCAGTAGTATAATTGGGGGGACTGGGGCCAACGTCCTGACTTTC
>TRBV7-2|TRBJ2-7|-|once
CASRKTGNYEQYF
TGTGCCAGCAGAAAAACCGGGAACTACGAGCAGTACTTC
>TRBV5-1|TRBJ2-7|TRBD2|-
CASSSDRGLSYEQYF
TGCGCCAGCAGCTCCGACCGGGGACTATCCTACGAGCAGTACTTC
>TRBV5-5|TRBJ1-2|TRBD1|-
CASSLVVLGQGALGGYTF
TGTGCCAGCAGCTTGGTGGTTTTGGGACAGGGGGCATTAGGTGGCTACACCTTC
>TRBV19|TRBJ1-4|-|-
CASSPVYSNEKLFF
TGTGCCAGTAGTCCGGTATATTCAAATGAAAAACTGTTTTTT
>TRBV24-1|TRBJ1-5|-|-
CATSDPVQADQPQHF
TGTGCCACCAGTGACCCGGTACAGGCGGATCAGCCCCAGCATTTT
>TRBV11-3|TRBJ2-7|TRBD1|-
CASSLDTGFIGQAHSYEQYF
TGTGCCAGCAGCTTAGATACGGGTTTCATCGGACAGGCCCATTCCTACGAGCAGTACTTC
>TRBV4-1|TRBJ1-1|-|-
CASSLGSGSTEAFF
TGCGCCAGCAGCCTGGGGTCGGGGAGCACTGAAGCTTTCTTT
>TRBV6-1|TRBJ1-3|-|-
CASSEETASGNTIYF
TGTGCCAGCAGTGAAGAGACAGCCTCTGGAAACACCATATATTTT
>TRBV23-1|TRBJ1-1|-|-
CASSPTGQWNTEAFF
TGCGCCAGCAGTCCAACCGGACAGTGGAACACTGAAGCTTTCTTT
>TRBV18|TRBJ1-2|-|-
CASSPPGKGYGYTF
TGTGCCAGCTCACCTCCGGGGAAGGGTTACGGCTACACCTTC